This T cell receptor beta chain was recovered during a study of cytomegalovirus exposure and HLA in healthy donors. About this clone itself: Its antigen is not identified.

Germline loops: CDR1 MNHEY, CDR2 SMNVEV (reference sequence). The CDR3 is made up of 13 amino acids. Trimming cost V 10 bases and J 5 bases; bases outside gene matches: 8. Both 60 Vbeta primers and 13 Jbeta primers went into the PCR. This table comes from immunoSEQ multiplex PCR, and its TCRdb copy is limited to in-frame clones, with some not included. In the table there are approximately 79,000 clones, 78% of which are singletons. Study outcomes and limitations: Productive rates of about 90% or about 30% were seen for most TCR beta V segments in an earlier analysis. The authors listed 150 to 200 TCR beta chains as cytomegalovirus-associated. Reported performance of the classifier showed diagnosis of cytomegalovirus status with high specificity and sensitivity.

The chain combines TRBV27 with TRBJ2-1, with TRBD1 matching over 7 bases. Input material: PBMCs. The origin of this receptor is a male donor in good health and CMV-seropositive. Written as DNA, the CDR3 is TGTGCCACCCTCCGACAGGGAGACAATGAGCAGTTCTTC. Amino acid sequence: CATLRQGDNEQFF.